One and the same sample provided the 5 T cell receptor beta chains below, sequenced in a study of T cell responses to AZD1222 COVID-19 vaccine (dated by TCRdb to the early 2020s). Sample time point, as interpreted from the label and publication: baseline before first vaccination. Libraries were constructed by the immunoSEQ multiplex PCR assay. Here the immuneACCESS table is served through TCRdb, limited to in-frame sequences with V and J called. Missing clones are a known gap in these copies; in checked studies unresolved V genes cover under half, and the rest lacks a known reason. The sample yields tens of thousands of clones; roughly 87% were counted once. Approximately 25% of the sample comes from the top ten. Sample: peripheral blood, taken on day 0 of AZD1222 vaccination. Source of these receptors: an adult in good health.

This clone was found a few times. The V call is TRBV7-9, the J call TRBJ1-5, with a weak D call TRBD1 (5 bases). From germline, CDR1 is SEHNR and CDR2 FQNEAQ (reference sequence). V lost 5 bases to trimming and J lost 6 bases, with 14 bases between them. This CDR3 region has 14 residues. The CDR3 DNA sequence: TGTGCCAGCAGCCCTCTTGGACAAGCTCAGCCCCAGCATTTT. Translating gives CASSPLGQAQPQHF.

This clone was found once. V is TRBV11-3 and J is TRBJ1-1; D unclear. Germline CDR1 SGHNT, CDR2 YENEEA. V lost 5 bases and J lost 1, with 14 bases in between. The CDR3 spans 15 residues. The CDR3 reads CASSPRSDGNTEAFF. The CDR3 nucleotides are TGTGCCAGCAGCCCCCGGTCAGACGGGAACACTGAAGCTTTCTTT.

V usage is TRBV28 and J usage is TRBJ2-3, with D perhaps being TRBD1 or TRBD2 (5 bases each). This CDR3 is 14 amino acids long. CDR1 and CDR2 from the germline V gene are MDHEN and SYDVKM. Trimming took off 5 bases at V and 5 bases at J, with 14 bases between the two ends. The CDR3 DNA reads TGTGCCAGCAGTGGGGGTCTTACGGGAGATACGCAGTATTTT. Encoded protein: CASSGGLTGDTQYF.

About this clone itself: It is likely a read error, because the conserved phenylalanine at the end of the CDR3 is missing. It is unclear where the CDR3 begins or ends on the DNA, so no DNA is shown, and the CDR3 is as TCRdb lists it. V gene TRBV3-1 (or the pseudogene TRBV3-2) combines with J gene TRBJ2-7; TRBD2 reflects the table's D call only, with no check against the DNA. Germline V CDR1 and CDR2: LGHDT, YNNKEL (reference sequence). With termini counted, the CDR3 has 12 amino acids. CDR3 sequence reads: CASSQGRLALRL.

This chain's CDR3 is CASTASSYNSPLHF. As DNA, the CDR3 is TGTGCCAGCACAGCGAGCTCCTATAATTCACCCCTCCACTTT. The chain recombines TRBV2 with TRBJ1-6; no clear D. Per the germline V gene, CDR1 is SNHLY and CDR2 is FYNNEI. This CDR3 region has 14 residues. V dropped 7 bases and J dropped 0 bases, with 7 bases sitting between them. The full variable domain, completed using reference TRBV2 and TRBJ1-6, is EPEVTQTPSHQVTQMGQEVILRCVPISNHLYFYWYRQILGQKVEFLVSFYNNEISEKSEIFDDQFSVERPDGSNFTLKIRSTKLEDSAMYFCASTASSYNSPLHFGNGTRLTVT.